This T cell receptor (beta chain) emerged from a study of shared clonotypes between healthy human individuals (dated by TCRdb to 2018 to 2021). In terms of the full investigation: The cohort included three men and a couple of women between 18 and 49 years of age. For each donor, CD4 naive and CD4 memory were each run on three plates, CD8 naive on two plates, and CD8 memory on one plate. To estimate repertoire size and how much clonotypes are shared between individuals, the study performed deep sequencing of blood TCR repertoires from roughly five healthy adults. Libraries were prepared and TCR repertoires were sequenced by different laboratories using diverse techniques, in order to increase sequencing depth and limit assay-specific biases. Between about 0.85 and 8.9 billion PBMCs per donor were obtained by leukapheresis.

The donors were healthy, HIV-negative adults with no recently reported acute infections or vaccinations. All donors were Caucasian adults living in Nashville, Tennessee, USA. Magnetic negative selection was used to enrich CD4+ T cells, after which naive cells were positively selected on CD45RA and the negative fraction became the memory subset. After blood collection by leukapheresis, PBMCs were isolated using Ficoll-Histopaque density gradient centrifugation and then cryopreserved in the vapor phase of liquid nitrogen. Analytical flow cytometry was used to check the purity and quantity of every magnetically sorted T cell population. From each sorted fraction, genomic DNA was isolated and quantified by UV absorbance on a Nanodrop 2000c. Study-level results and caveats: Because the study included a small number of donors, the genetic and exposure-history diversity represented was limited. Even with the large sequencing depth, rarefaction of the sorted-subset datasets indicated that sequencing was incomplete. About 5% of naive CD4, around 3.6% of naive CD8, approximately 2.2% of memory CD4, and about 0.4% of memory CD8 clonotypes were shared across four donors. Naive subsets generally had larger estimated clonotype richness than memory subsets did. Pairwise subsampling indicated that sequencing depth was expected to affect the degree of clonotype sharing among donors. Compared with non-shared clonotypes, the clonotypes found in all four sorted-subset donors had higher generation probabilities. Sampling was restricted to blood, and TCR repertoires in tissues likely differ from the TCR repertoires found in blood.

The germline V gene provides CDR1 MNHEY and CDR2 SVGAGI. There are 13 amino acids in the CDR3, from cysteine to phenylalanine inclusive. Just the 39-base CDR3 DNA is kept, in frame starting at base 1. V is pared back by 5 bases and J by 7 bases, with 12 bases lying between the germline termini. Using the deep immunoSEQ assay, multiplex PCR amplified TCR CDR3 regions from genomic DNA. Extracted genomic DNA from each cell subset was spread evenly across all wells of several immunoSEQ 96-well plates, with each plate serving as a replicate. For sorted subsets, each replicate PCR was loaded with 200 ng genomic DNA, equivalent to 30,000 to 35,000 T cell genomes. The purified libraries were quantified using a Qubit 3.0 fluorometer, sized with a Bioanalyzer 2100, and then quantified again using the KAPA Library Quantification kit. Each immunoSEQ 96-well plate was sequenced on its own single-read 150-cycle Illumina NextSeq 550 flow cell. The paper's data handling went like this. Because the immunoSEQ output included only junctional sequences and no quality scores, the filtering could not be the same as the filtering used for full-length reads. Sequences were annotated with PyIR, a Python wrapper for IgBLAST v1.9, using IMGT germline references to assign V/J genes and CDR3. Reads with weak V/J assignments (E-value above 1e-6), missing CDR3, stop codons, out-of-frame junctions, or ambiguous translated residues were removed. V3J clonotypes were defined by identical inferred V gene, J gene, and CDR3 amino acid sequence. To compute the percentage overlap between repertoires, the number of shared unique clonotypes was divided by the size of the smaller repertoire. Three approaches were used to assess repertoire richness: RTK rarefaction, the Chao1 estimator, and Recon v2.1 estimates of unobserved clonotypes. Generation probabilities were computed with OLGA for all TCRbeta clonotypes obtained by the gDNA method from a few donors. In TCRdb, the immuneACCESS table is reduced to in-frame sequences with V and J assigned. These tables do not hold every clone; where another copy was compared, an unresolved V gene accounts for under half, and the others remain unexplained. Clonal size and the V and J genes are those of that table, whereas D and trimming came from the DNA. For this sample there are 950,000 to 1,300,000 clones; about 75% appear just once. The ten largest make up approximately 1.5% of the sample.

This clone was recorded only once. It has no known antigen specificity. No base qualities exist here, and no much larger clone lies one base off it. The specimen sequenced was memory CD4+ T cells sorted from blood. The cell subset or site label, as the study defines it: CD45RA-negative fraction. The clonotype comes from a man younger than 30 in good health. The chain employs TRBV6-5 and TRBJ2-1, with the D gene possibly TRBD1 or TRBD2, each one fitting 6 bases. The nucleotide sequence is given as TGTGCCAGCAGTCCATGGGGGGCGAATGAGCAGTTCTTC. It translates as CASSPWGANEQFF.